Listed below are T cell receptor beta chains from one sample, sequenced in a study of OX40 agonist ivuxolimab in advanced cancers. The assay was immunoSEQ multiplex PCR, and TCRdb's table has in-frame clones only and misses some. The sample holds over 95,000 clones, around 90% seen once. Sequences were derived from CD4+ or CD8+ T cells sorted from blood, sampled in a trial of the OX40 agonist ivuxolimab. These receptor sequences come from an adult with an advanced solid tumor such as melanoma, head and neck, liver or kidney cancer. CDR3s include the opening cysteine and the closing phenylalanine or tryptophan. D genes are given only for firm matches. Clone sizes are given selectively: once, few, many, or a class where the clone is expanded.

abundance	v_gene	d_gene	j_gene	CDR3aa	CDR3nt
once	TRBV7-9	.	TRBJ1-2	CASSLEKSGYTF	TGTGCCAGCAGCTTAGAGAAAAGTGGCTACACCTTC
.	TRBV5-1	.	TRBJ1-2	CASNPRQGDGYGYTF	TGCGCCAGCAACCCCCGGCAGGGCGATGGCTATGGCTACACCTTC
.	TRBV19	.	TRBJ2-4	CASSIDQGGGAPYIQYF	TGTGCCAGTAGTATAGATCAAGGAGGGGGCGCACCCTACATTCAGTACTTC
.	TRBV6-6	TRBD2	TRBJ2-3	CANELAGGTDTQYF	TGTGCCAACGAATTAGCGGGGGGAACAGATACGCAGTATTTT
.	TRBV6-4	TRBD2	TRBJ2-2	CASSIEGLENTGELFF	TGTGCCAGCAGTATTGAGGGACTAGAGAACACCGGGGAGCTGTTTTTT
few	TRBV4-1	.	TRBJ2-5	CASSRTGAPLETQYF	TGCGCCAGCAGCCGGACCGGGGCCCCCTTGGAGACCCAGTACTTC
.	TRBV7-2	.	TRBJ2-3	CASSLWGTRTDTQYF	TGTGCCAGCAGCTTATGGGGGACACGCACAGATACGCAGTATTTT
few	TRBV28	.	TRBJ1-5	CASSFAAFQPQHF	TGTGCCAGCAGTTTTGCGGCATTCCAGCCCCAGCATTTT
.	TRBV30	TRBD1	TRBJ2-7	CAWEKPGQGARGEQYF	TGTGCCTGGGAAAAGCCGGGACAGGGGGCTCGGGGGGAGCAGTACTTC
.	TRBV5-1	.	TRBJ2-7	CASSLEVSSYEQYF	TGCGCCAGCAGCTTGGAGGTCAGCTCCTACGAGCAGTACTTC
.	TRBV28	.	TRBJ1-2	CASRSNYGYTF	TGTGCCTCCAGGTCTAACTATGGCTACACCTTC
.	TRBV13	.	TRBJ2-3	CASSSPFRGGRDTQYF	TGTGCCAGCAGCTCCCCTTTTCGAGGGGGGCGGGATACGCAGTATTTT
.	TRBV10-1	TRBD1	TRBJ1-1	CASSENRGGTEAFF	TGCGCCAGCAGTGAGAACAGGGGTGGCACTGAAGCTTTCTTT
.	TRBV19	TRBD1	TRBJ2-3	CASTLQGASTDTQYF	TGTGCCAGTACGTTACAGGGGGCATCCACAGATACGCAGTATTTT
.	TRBV15	.	TRBJ1-1	CATSRDQGLPWSEAFF	TGTGCCACCAGCAGAGACCAGGGACTGCCCTGGTCTGAAGCTTTCTTT
.	TRBV28	TRBD1	TRBJ1-2	CASSVLTGGSNYGYTF	TGTGCCAGCAGTGTTCTGACAGGGGGCAGTAACTATGGCTACACCTTC
.	TRBV30	TRBD1	TRBJ2-5	CAWTSGTGNQETQYF	TGTGCCTGGACCTCCGGGACAGGGAACCAAGAGACCCAGTACTTC
.	TRBV30	.	TRBJ1-2	CAWSATGHTF	TGTGCCTGGAGTGCGACTGGGCACACCTTC
.	TRBV2	.	TRBJ1-1	CASSDGGPVLEAFF	TGTGCCAGCAGTGATGGGGGCCCAGTTCTGGAAGCTTTCTTT
.	TRBV2	TRBD2	TRBJ2-3	CASGRVADTQYF	TGTGCCAGCGGGAGGGTTGCAGATACGCAGTATTTT
.	TRBV20-1	.	TRBJ1-1	CSALLNTEAFF	TGCAGTGCTTTACTGAACACTGAAGCTTTCTTT
.	TRBV7-9	TRBD1	TRBJ1-4	CASSLDRGTEKLFF	TGTGCCAGCAGCTTGGACAGGGGAACTGAAAAACTGTTTTTT
.	TRBV18	TRBD1	TRBJ1-1	CASSRGTGVNTEAFF	TGTGCCAGCTCCCGAGGGACAGGGGTGAACACTGAAGCTTTCTTT
.	TRBV5-4	.	TRBJ2-5	CASSSRGSTQETQYF	TGTGCCAGCAGCTCCCGGGGCAGTACTCAAGAGACCCAGTACTTC
.	TRBV30	.	TRBJ1-1	CAWSVYTEAFF	TGTGCCTGGAGTGTTTACACTGAAGCTTTCTTT
.	TRBV18	TRBD1	TRBJ1-1	CASSPGQGRTEAFF	TGTGCCAGCTCACCAGGACAGGGCAGGACTGAAGCTTTCTTT
.	TRBV6-5	TRBD1	TRBJ1-5	CASSYSGTGNQPQHF	TGTGCCAGCAGTTACTCGGGGACAGGGAATCAGCCCCAGCATTTT
.	TRBV12-5	.	TRBJ1-5	CASGLRGTDNSNQPQHF	TGTGCTAGTGGTTTACGGGGGACGGACAATAGCAATCAGCCCCAGCATTTT
.	TRBV6-5	TRBD1	TRBJ2-7	CASSYGGQGSYEQYF	TGTGCCAGCAGTTACGGGGGACAGGGGAGCTACGAGCAGTACTTC
.	TRBV28	.	TRBJ1-1	CASSLRHSEAFF	TGTGCCAGCAGTCTGCGACATTCCGAAGCTTTCTTT